This TCR beta chain was sequenced during a study of cytomegalovirus exposure and HLA in healthy donors. Whole-study results and caveats: In a later analysis, HLA-C alleles had the fewest associated TCRs, DRB1 alleles the most.

This clone was observed once. Its antigen is still unknown. The ends were cut back, 2 bases at V and 5 bases at J, with 10 bases in the middle. From germline, CDR1 is SGHRS and CDR2 YFSETQ. The CDR3 runs 14 residues. Primers included in the PCR were 60 Vbeta and 13 Jbeta primers. Produced via immunoSEQ multiplex PCR; TCRdb's table is partial and in-frame only. The sample consists of about 120,000 clones, about 83% of them appearing once. The sequenced material came from PBMCs. The V call is TRBV5-1, the J call TRBJ1-4, with D tentatively TRBD1 (5 bases). This TCR was recovered from a female donor in good health and CMV-seronegative. The CDR3 region is CASSFRGPNEKLFF. The DNA for the CDR3 is TGCGCCAGCAGCTTTAGGGGTCCGAATGAAAAACTGTTTTTT.